This TCR beta chain was captured in a study of blood T cell repertoires in COVID-19. Study overall: Both acute and convalescent COVID-19 samples were obtained from the United States, Italy and Spain. In each case, the material was cDNA or gDNA derived from T cells, B-cell-depleted T cells, or PBMCs.

The length of the CDR3 is 16 residues. Trimming at V came to 1 base and at J to 2 bases, leaving 8 bases not matched to a gene. Looked up from germline, CDR1 is SGHRS and CDR2 is YFSETQ. Per the study methods: Reference gene primers were amplified, and this amplification served to estimate nucleated cell counts. TCRdb keeps only in-frame clones here, not all; method: immunoSEQ multiplex PCR. V and J calls and clone size follow that table, whereas D and trimming were derived from the DNA. The sample lists roughly 250,000 clones, 70% to 90% occurring once. The material sequenced was peripheral blood. This chain links TRBV5-1 with TRBJ1-2; 7 positions match TRBD1. This sequence originates from a woman aged 40 to 50 who had recovered from COVID-19. DNA of the CDR3: TGCGCCAGCAGCTTGCTGGGGGACAGCAAAAACTATGGCTACACCTTC. It encodes CASSLLGDSKNYGYTF. Drawing the rest from reference TRBV5-1 and TRBJ1-2, the complete variable domain is KAGVTQTPRYLIKTRGQQVTLSCSPISGHRSVSWYQQTPGQGLQFLFEYFSETQRNKGNFPGRFSGRQFSNSRSEMNVSTLELGDSALYLCASSLLGDSKNYGYTFGSGTRLTVV.